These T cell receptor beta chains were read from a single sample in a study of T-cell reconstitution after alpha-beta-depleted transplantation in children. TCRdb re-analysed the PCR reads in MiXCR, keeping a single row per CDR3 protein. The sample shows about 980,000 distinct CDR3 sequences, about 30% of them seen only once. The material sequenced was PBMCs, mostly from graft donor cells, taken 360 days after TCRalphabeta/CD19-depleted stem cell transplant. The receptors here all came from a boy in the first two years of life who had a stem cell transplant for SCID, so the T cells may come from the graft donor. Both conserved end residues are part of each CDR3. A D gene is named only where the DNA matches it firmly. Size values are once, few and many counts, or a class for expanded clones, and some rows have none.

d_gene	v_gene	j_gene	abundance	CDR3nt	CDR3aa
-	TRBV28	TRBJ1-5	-	TGTGCCAGCAGTTTTAACAGGGTGGGGAATCAGCCCCAGCATTTT	CASSFNRVGNQPQHF
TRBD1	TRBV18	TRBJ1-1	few	TGTGCCAGCTCACCAGAGTTGGGGACAGGGGGCACTGAAGCTTTCTTT	CASSPELGTGGTEAFF
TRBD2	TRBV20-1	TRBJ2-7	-	TGCAGTGCTAGCGGGGGGTTCTCCTACGAGCAGTACTTC	CSASGGFSYEQYF
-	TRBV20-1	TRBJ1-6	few	TGCAGTGCAACTGGGGTCTCAAATTCACCCCTCCACTTT	CSATGVSNSPLHF
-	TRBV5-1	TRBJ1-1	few	TGCGCCAGCAGGAGGGAGAACACTGAAGCTTTCTTT	CASRRENTEAFF
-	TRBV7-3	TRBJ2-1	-	TGTGCCAGCAGCGTGACTGGGGGTAGGGATGAGCAGTTCTTC	CASSVTGGRDEQFF
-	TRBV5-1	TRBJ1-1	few	TGCGCCAGCAGCTTGGGATTGGCCACTGAAGCTTTCTTT	CASSLGLATEAFF
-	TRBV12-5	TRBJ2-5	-	TGTGCTAGTGGTCGCGGGACAACAGACCAAGAGACCCAGTACTTC	CASGRGTTDQETQYF
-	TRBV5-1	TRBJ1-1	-	TGCGCCAGCAGCTTGGAGTTGGTTGGCGGGACTGAAGCTTTCTTT	CASSLELVGGTEAFF
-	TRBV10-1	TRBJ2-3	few	TGCGCCAGCAGTGAAGTTAGCTCAGATACGCAGTATTTT	CASSEVSSDTQYF
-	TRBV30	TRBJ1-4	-	TGTGCCTGGAGTGATCCTCTCTCTTGGGAACTGTTTTTT	CAWSDPLSWELFF
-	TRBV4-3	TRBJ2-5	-	TGCGCCAGCAGCCAAACTCCTTTAGGAACGCGTCAAGAGACCCAGTACTTC	CASSQTPLGTRQETQYF
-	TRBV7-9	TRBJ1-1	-	TGTGCCAGCAGCTTAGAGAGACAGACTGAAGCTTTCTTT	CASSLERQTEAFF
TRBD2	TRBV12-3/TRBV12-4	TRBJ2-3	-	TGTGCCAGCAGTCGGGGACTAGCGGGACTCACAGATACGCAGTATTTT	CASSRGLAGLTDTQYF
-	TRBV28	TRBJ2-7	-	TGTGCCAGCAACCCCCAGGGGGGGATCTACGAGCAGTACTTC	CASNPQGGIYEQYF
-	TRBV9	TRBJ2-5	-	TGTGCCAGCAGCGGGGGAGAGGGCCAGTACTTC	CASSGGEGQYF
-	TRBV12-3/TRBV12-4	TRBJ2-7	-	TGTGCCAGCAGTTTAGTACAGACGGTCTACGAGCAGTACTTC	CASSLVQTVYEQYF
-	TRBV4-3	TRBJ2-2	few	TGCGCCAGCAGCCAAGACAGGGCCCTGGCGGGGGAGCTGTTTTTT	CASSQDRALAGELFF
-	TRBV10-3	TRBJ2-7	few	TGTGCCATCAGTGAGGACGGGACACCCCGATCCTACGAGCAGTACTTC	CAISEDGTPRSYEQYF
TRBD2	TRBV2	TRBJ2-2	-	TGTGCCAGCAGTGATTGGGCTAGCGGGGCCGGGGAGCTGTTTTTT	CASSDWASGAGELFF
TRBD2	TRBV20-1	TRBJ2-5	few	TGCAGTGCTGATCGACGGGGGGAGGGGGAGACCCAGTACTTC	CSADRRGEGETQYF
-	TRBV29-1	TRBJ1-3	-	TGCAGCGTTGAAGAGTGGGGGGGAGGAAACACCATATATTTT	CSVEEWGGGNTIYF
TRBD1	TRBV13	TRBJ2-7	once	TGTGCCAGCAGCGGCACCGGGACAGGAGTCTACGAGCAGTACTTC	CASSGTGTGVYEQYF
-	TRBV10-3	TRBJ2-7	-	TGTGCCATCAAGGGGCCTGCGACCTACGAGCAGTACTTC	CAIKGPATYEQYF
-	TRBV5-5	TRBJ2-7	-	TGTGCCAGCAGCTTGGCGCTCTCCAACTCCTACGAGCAGTACTTC	CASSLALSNSYEQYF
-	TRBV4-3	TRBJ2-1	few	TGCGCCAGCAGCCAAGAAGGGACACGGCGCAATGAGCAGTTCTTC	CASSQEGTRRNEQFF
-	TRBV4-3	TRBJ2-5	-	TGCGCCAGCAGCCAAGATCGGGGCCCAGGGTCCCAGTACTTC	CASSQDRGPGSQYF
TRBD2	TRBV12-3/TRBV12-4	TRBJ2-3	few	TGTGCCAGCAGCTTGGGACTACCCCGCACAGATACGCAGTATTTT	CASSLGLPRTDTQYF
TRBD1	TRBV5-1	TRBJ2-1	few	TGCGCCAGCGGAACGAATGCCGGGACAGGGGGCCGCAATGAGCAGTTCTTC	CASGTNAGTGGRNEQFF
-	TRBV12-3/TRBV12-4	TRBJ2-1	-	TGTGCCAGCAGCCTCCTGGGACTTCACAATGAGCAGTTCTTC	CASSLLGLHNEQFF
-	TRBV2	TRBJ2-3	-	TGTGCCAGCAGTAAAGGCGGAACCTTTAGCACAGATACGCAGTATTTT	CASSKGGTFSTDTQYF
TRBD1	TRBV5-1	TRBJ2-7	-	TGCGCCAGCAGCGAATTCCCTTGGGACAGCCAAAAATACTACGAGCAGTACTTC	CASSEFPWDSQKYYEQYF
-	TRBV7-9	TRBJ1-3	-	TGTGCCAGCAGCCTAACATGGGATGGAAACACCATATATTTT	CASSLTWDGNTIYF
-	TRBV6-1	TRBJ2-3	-	TGTGCCAGCAGTGAAGTGCGGTGGGGACGGACAGATACGCAGTATTTT	CASSEVRWGRTDTQYF
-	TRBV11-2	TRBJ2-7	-	TGTGCCAGCAGCTATCTTTATCTGGGCGGGGACCCGTACGAGCAGTACTTC	CASSYLYLGGDPYEQYF
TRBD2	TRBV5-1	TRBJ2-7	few	TGCGCCAGCAGGCGGCGGGGGGGCTGGTACGAGCAGTACTTC	CASRRRGGWYEQYF
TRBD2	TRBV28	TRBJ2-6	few	TGTGCCAGCAGCCCACCCCTCGGGGGGGAGGGTAGTGGGGCCAACGTCCTGACTTTC	CASSPPLGGEGSGANVLTF
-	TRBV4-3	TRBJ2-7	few	TGCGCCAGCAGCCAAGACGCAAGGACGGTGCAGTACTTC	CASSQDARTVQYF
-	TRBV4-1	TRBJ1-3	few	TGCGCCAGCAGCCAAGAAATCGTCTGGGGGAACACCATATATTTT	CASSQEIVWGNTIYF
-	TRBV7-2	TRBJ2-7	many	TGTGCCAGCAGCTTAGACGGGGGACCCTGGGAGCAGTACTTC	CASSLDGGPWEQYF
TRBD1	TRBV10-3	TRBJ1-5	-	TGTGCCATCAGTGAGTCGAGTTTGGGGACAGATAATCAGCCCCAGCATTTT	CAISESSLGTDNQPQHF
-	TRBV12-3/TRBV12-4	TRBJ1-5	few	TGTGCCAGCAGTTTAAGGGGGGCAAAGCATTTT	CASSLRGAKHF
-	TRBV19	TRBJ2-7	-	TGTGCCAGTAGTATAGGAGACGCAGACGTCTGGGAGCAGTACTTC	CASSIGDADVWEQYF
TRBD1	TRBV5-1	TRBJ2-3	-	TGCGCCAGCAGCTTTCAGGGGGCGGGCATGCAGTTTACAGATACGCAGTATTTT	CASSFQGAGMQFTDTQYF
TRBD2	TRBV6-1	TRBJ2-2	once	TGTGCCAGCAGTCAACGGGACTACCCCACCGGGGAGCTGTTTTTT	CASSQRDYPTGELFF
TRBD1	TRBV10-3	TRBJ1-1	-	TGTGCCATCAGCGGACAGGGGGGAGGTTTGAACACTGAAGCTTTCTTT	CAISGQGGGLNTEAFF
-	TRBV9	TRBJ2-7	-	TGTGCCAGCAGCGTAGAAGGCATACCCTACGAGCAGTACTTC	CASSVEGIPYEQYF
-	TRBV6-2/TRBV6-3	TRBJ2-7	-	TGTGCCAGCAGTTACTCTTCTAGCGCTGAGCAGTACTTC	CASSYSSSAEQYF
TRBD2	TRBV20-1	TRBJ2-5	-	TGCAGTGCTAGAGGGACTAGCGGGGGGTTC	CSARGTSGGF